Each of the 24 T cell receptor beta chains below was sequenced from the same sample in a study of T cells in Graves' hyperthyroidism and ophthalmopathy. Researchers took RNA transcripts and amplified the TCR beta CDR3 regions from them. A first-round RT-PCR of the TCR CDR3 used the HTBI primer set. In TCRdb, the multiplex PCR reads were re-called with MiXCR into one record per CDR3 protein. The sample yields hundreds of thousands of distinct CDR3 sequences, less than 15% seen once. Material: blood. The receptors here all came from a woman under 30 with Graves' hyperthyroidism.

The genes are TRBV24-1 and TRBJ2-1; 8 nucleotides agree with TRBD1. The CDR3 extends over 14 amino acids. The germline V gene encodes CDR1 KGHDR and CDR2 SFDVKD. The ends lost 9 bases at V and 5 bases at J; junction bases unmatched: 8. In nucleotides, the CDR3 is TGTGCCACCGGGCCGGGACAGGAGGACAATGAGCAGTTCTTC. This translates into CATGPGQEDNEQFF.

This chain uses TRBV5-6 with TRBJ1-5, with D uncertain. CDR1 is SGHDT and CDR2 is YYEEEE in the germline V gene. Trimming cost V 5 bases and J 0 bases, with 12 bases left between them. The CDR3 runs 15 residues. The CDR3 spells CASSRALNSNQPQHF. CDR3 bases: TGTGCCAGCAGTAGGGCCCTTAATAGCAATCAGCCCCAGCATTTT.

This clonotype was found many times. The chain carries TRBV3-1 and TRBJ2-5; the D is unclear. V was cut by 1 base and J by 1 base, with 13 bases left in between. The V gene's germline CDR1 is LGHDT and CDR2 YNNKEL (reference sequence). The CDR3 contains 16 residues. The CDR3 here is CASSQGKQNIQETQYF. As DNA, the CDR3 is TGTGCCAGCAGCCAAGGGAAGCAGAACATCCAAGAGACCCAGTACTTC.

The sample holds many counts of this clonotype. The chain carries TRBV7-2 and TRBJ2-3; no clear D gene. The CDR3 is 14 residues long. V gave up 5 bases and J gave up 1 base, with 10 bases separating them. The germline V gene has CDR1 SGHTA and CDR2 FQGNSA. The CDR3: CASSPLFRTDTQYF. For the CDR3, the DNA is TGTGCCAGCAGCCCCTTGTTCCGCACAGATACGCAGTATTTT.

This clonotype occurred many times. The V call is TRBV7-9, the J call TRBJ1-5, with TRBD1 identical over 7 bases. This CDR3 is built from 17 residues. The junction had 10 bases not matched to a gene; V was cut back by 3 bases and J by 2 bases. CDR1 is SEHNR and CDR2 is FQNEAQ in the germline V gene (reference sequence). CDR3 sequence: CASSLGTGVGGNQPQHF. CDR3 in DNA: TGTGCCAGCAGCTTGGGTACAGGGGTTGGGGGCAATCAGCCCCAGCATTTT.

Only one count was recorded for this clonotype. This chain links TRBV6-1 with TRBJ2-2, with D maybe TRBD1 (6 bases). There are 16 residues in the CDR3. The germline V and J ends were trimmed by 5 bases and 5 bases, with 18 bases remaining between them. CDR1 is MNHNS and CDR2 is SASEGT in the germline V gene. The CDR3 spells CASSHQTGRGTGELFF. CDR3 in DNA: TGTGCCAGCAGTCACCAAACAGGGAGAGGGACCGGGGAGCTGTTTTTT.

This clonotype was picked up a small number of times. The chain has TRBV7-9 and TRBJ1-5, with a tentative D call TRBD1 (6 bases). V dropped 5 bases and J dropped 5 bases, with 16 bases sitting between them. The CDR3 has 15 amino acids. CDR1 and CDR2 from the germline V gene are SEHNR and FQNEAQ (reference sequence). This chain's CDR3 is CASSPSGRGDQPQHF. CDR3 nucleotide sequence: TGTGCCAGCAGCCCGTCCGGCAGGGGAGATCAGCCCCAGCATTTT.

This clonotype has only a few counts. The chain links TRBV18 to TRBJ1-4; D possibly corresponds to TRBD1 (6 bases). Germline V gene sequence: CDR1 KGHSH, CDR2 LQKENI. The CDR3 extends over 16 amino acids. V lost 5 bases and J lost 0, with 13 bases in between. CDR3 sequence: CASSSSQGTTNEKLFF. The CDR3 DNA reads TGTGCCAGCTCATCCTCCCAGGGGACAACTAATGAAAAACTGTTTTTT. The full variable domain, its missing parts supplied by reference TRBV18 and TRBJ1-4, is NAGVMQNPRHLVRRRGQEARLRCSPMKGHSHVYWYRQLPEEGLKFMVYLQKENIIDESGMPKERFSAEFPKEGPSILRIQQVVRGDSAAYFCASSSSQGTTNEKLFFGSGTQLSVL.

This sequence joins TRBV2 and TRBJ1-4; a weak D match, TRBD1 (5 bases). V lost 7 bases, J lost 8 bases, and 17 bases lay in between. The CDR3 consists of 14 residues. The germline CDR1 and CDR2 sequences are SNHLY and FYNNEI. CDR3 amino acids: CASTRRAGLEKLFF. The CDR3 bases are TGTGCCAGCACCCGGCGGGCAGGGTTAGAAAAACTGTTTTTT.

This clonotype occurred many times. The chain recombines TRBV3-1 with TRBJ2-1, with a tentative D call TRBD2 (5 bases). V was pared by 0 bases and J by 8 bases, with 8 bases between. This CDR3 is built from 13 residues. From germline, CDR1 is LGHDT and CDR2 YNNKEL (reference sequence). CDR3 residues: CASSQEVRDEQFF. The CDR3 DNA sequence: TGTGCCAGCAGCCAAGAGGTGCGGGATGAGCAGTTCTTC.

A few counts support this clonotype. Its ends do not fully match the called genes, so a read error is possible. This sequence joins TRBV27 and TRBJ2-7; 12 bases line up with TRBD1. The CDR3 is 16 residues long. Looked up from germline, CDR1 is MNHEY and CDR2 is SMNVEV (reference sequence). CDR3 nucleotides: TGTGCCGGCAGTTCGACCGGGACAGGGGGCCTGAACGAGCAGTACTTC. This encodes CAGSSTGTGGLNEQYF.

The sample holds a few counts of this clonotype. In DNA, the CDR3 is TGCAGTGCTCTTGGCCCTGGCATCGCTTACTACGAGCAGTACTTC. Its protein product is CSALGPGIAYYEQYF. The chain is built from TRBV20-1 and TRBJ2-7; D is uncertain. V lost 5 bases to trimming and J lost 3 bases, with 20 bases between them. Germline loops: CDR1 DFQATT, CDR2 SNEGSKA (reference sequence). The CDR3 loop spans 15 amino acids.

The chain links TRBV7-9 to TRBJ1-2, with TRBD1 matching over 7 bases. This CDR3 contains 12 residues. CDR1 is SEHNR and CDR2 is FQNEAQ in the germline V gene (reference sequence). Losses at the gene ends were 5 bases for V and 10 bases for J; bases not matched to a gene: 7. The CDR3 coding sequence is TGTGCCAGCAGCCATGGGACAGCCTTCTACACCTTC. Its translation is CASSHGTAFYTF.

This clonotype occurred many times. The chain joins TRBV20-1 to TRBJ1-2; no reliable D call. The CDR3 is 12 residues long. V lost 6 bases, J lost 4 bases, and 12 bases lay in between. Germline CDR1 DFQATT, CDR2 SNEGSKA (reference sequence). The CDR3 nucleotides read TGCAGTGCCAGTCCGCGGGGCTATGGCTACACCTTC. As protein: CSASPRGYGYTF.

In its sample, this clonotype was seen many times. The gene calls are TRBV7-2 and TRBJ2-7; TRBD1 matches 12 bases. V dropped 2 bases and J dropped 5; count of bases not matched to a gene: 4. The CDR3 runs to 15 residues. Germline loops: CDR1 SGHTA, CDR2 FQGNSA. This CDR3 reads CASSLRDRGRDEQYF. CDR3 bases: TGTGCCAGCAGCTTACGGGACAGGGGGCGCGACGAGCAGTACTTC.

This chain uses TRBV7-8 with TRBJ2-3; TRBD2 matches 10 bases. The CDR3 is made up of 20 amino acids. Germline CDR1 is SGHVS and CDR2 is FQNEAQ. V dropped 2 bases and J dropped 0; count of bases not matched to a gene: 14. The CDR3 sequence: CASSLPVRASGRSSTDTQYF. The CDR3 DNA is TGTGCCAGCAGCTTACCTGTCAGGGCTAGCGGGAGATCTAGCACAGATACGCAGTATTTT. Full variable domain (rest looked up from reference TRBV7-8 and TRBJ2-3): GAGVSQSPRYKVAKRGQDVALRCDPISGHVSLFWYQQALGQGPEFLTYFQNEAQLDKSGLPSDRFFAERPEGSVSTLKIQRTQQEDSAVYLCASSLPVRASGRSSTDTQYFGPGTRLTVL.

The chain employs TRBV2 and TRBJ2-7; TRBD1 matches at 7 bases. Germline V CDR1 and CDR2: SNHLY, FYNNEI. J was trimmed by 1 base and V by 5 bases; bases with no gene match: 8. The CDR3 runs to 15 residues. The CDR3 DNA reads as TGTGCCAGCAGTCTTCAGGGGGTCTTATCCTACGAGCAGTACTTC. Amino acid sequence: CASSLQGVLSYEQYF.

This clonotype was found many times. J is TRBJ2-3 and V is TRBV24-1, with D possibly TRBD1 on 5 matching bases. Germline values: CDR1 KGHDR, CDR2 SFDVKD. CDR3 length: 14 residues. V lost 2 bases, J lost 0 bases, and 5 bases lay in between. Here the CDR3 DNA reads TGTGCCACCAGTGATTGGGGCAGCACAGATACGCAGTATTTT. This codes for CATSDWGSTDTQYF.

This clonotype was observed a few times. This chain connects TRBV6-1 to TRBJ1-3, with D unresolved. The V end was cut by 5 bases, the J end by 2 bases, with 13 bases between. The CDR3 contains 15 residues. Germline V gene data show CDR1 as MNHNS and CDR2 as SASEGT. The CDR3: CASSLTRQPGNTIYF. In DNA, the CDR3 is TGTGCCAGCAGTCTGACAAGGCAGCCTGGAAACACCATATATTTT.

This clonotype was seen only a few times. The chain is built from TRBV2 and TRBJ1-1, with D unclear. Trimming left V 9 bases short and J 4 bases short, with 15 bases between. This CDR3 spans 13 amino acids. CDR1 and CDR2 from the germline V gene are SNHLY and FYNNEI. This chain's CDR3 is CASEQTLATEAFF. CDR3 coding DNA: TGTGCCAGTGAACAAACCTTGGCCACTGAAGCTTTCTTT.

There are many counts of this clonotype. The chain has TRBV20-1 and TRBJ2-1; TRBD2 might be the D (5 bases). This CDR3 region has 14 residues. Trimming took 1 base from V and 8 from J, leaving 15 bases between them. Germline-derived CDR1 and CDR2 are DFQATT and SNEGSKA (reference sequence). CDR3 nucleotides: TGCAGTGCTAGAGGAGGACTTCCGGCGGATGAGCAGTTCTTC. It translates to CSARGGLPADEQFF.

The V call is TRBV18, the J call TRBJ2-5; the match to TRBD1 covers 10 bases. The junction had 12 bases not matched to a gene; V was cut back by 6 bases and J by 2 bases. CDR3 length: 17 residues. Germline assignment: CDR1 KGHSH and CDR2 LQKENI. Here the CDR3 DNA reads TGTGCCAGCTCTCGCGGCCAAAGGACAGGGGGTCAAGAGACCCAGTACTTC. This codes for CASSRGQRTGGQETQYF.

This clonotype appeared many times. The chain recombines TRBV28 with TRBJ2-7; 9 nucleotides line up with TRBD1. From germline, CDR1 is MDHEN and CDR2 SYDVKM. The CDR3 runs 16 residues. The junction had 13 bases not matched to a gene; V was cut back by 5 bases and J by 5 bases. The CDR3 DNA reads TGTGCCAGCAGTCCTTCCGGGACAGGGCTATCGAACGAGCAGTACTTC. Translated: CASSPSGTGLSNEQYF.

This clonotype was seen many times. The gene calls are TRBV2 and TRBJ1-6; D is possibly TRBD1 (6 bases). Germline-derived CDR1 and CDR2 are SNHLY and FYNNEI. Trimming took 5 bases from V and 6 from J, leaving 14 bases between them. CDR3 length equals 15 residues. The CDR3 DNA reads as TGTGCCAGCAGTTCTTCCGGGACACCTAATTCACCCCTCCACTTT. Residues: CASSSSGTPNSPLHF.